The 31 T cell receptor beta chains below were found in one sample sequenced in a study of T cell responses to AZD1222 COVID-19 vaccine. Sequencing was performed with immunoSEQ multiplex PCR; in TCRdb, only in-frame clones are kept and a portion is missing. The table has fewer than 150,000 clones, about 89% seen once. Sample: peripheral blood, taken 28 days after the second AZD1222 dose. The receptors were sampled from an adult who received the AZD1222 COVID-19 vaccine.

For the CDR3, the DNA is TGTGCCAGCAGTGGGACAGGGTCGGGAGTGCAGCCCCAGCATTTT. It yields the protein CASSGTGSGVQPQHF. The V call is TRBV6-6, the J call TRBJ1-5; 9 bases fit TRBD1. Looked up from germline, CDR1 is MNHNY and CDR2 is SVGAGI (reference sequence). Trimming removed 5 bases from V and 7 bases from J; junction bases left unmatched: 9. The CDR3 loop spans 15 amino acids.

CDR3 in DNA: TGTGCCAGCAGCTTAAAGGAGGGCTCGAGTGAGCAGTTCTTC. The encoded protein is CASSLKEGSSEQFF. This rearrangement joins TRBV7-9 to TRBJ2-1, with D possibly matching TRBD2 (6 bases). Germline CDR1 SEHNR, CDR2 FQNEAQ (reference sequence). The CDR3 length is 14 residues. Trimming took 2 bases from V and 9 from J, leaving 14 bases between them.

V is TRBV19 and J is TRBJ2-2; possibly TRBD2 for D (6 bases). Germline V gene lookup returns CDR1 LNHDA and CDR2 SQIVND (reference sequence). The CDR3 covers 15 residues. V was pared by 4 bases and J by 5 bases, with 14 bases between. The CDR3, as DNA: TGTGCCAGTAGTAAGGGATCGGGGAGGACCGGGGAGCTGTTTTTT. Translating it yields CASSKGSGRTGELFF.

This chain joins TRBV5-6 and TRBJ2-7, with 13 bases that match TRBD2. Germline values: CDR1 SGHDT, CDR2 YYEEEE. This CDR3 spans 15 amino acids. V gave up 3 bases and J gave up 0 bases; unmatched junction bases: 0. CDR3 region: CASSWTSGSSYEQYF. The DNA of the CDR3 is TGTGCCAGCAGCTGGACTAGCGGGAGCTCCTACGAGCAGTACTTC.

The J gene is TRBJ1-4, the V gene TRBV7-9; 8 bases agree with TRBD1. The germline V gene encodes CDR1 SEHNR and CDR2 FQNEAQ (reference sequence). This CDR3 contains 15 residues. Trimming at V came to 0 bases and at J to 8 bases, leaving 5 bases not matched to a gene. CDR3 bases: TGTGCCAGCAGCTTAGCTGGGACAGGTCGGGAAAAACTGTTTTTT. Its translation is CASSLAGTGREKLFF.

The rearrangement uses TRBV10-1 and TRBJ2-3, with D possibly TRBD1 on 5 matching bases. Trimming cost V 2 bases and J 4 bases, with 7 bases left between them. The germline gives CDR1 WNHNN, CDR2 SYGVQD (reference sequence). This CDR3 contains 13 residues. The CDR3 nucleotides are TGCGCCAGCAGTGAGGCAGGGTCAGATACGCAGTATTTT. Its translation: CASSEAGSDTQYF.

The chain links TRBV30 to TRBJ1-6, with TRBD1 as a possible D gene (6 bases). Germline CDR1 and CDR2: GTSNPN and SVGIG (reference sequence). This CDR3 has 19 amino acids. V was trimmed by 4 bases and J by 5 bases, leaving 27 bases between them. CDR3 protein: CAWTLGVYRAAFNNSPLHF. The CDR3 nucleotides read TGTGCCTGGACACTAGGGGTGTACAGGGCCGCCTTCAATAATTCACCCCTCCACTTT.

The chain has TRBV18 and TRBJ1-1; D is unresolved. CDR1 is KGHSH, CDR2 LQKENI, per germline. Trimming left V 0 bases short and J 7 bases short, with 9 bases between. The CDR3 length is 13 residues. The CDR3 region has the DNA TGTGCCAGCTCACCACCGGTATTGGTTGAAGCTTTCTTT. Translating it yields CASSPPVLVEAFF.

A single count supports this clone. This rearrangement joins TRBV18 to TRBJ1-2; no clear D gene. Germline V gives CDR1 KGHSH, CDR2 LQKENI. The V gene lost 0 bases and the J gene lost 4 bases, with 9 bases spanning the gap. This CDR3 has 14 amino acids. The CDR3 bases are TGTGCCAGCTCACCACCGGGAATAGGCTATGGCTACACCTTC. Translation gives CASSPPGIGYGYTF.

The chain employs TRBV5-1 and TRBJ1-2, with D tentatively TRBD1 (5 bases). Trimming left V 0 bases short and J 0 bases short, with 9 bases between. This CDR3 comprises 15 residues. Germline CDR1 SGHRS, CDR2 YFSETQ. Written as DNA, the CDR3 is TGCGCCAGCAGCTTGGTGACAGAAGCTAACTATGGCTACACCTTC. This gives the protein CASSLVTEANYGYTF.

This chain links TRBV30 with TRBJ1-5, with 9 nucleotides matching TRBD1. The CDR3 spans 16 residues. Germline V gives CDR1 GTSNPN, CDR2 SVGIG (reference sequence). The trim removed 1 base at V and 0 bases at J, leaving 4 bases unmatched. The DNA of the CDR3 is TGTGCCTGGAGTGCTTTGACAGGGGGTAGCAATCAGCCCCAGCATTTT. It translates to CAWSALTGGSNQPQHF.

The chain carries TRBV15 and TRBJ2-6; 8 bases are shared with TRBD1. The CDR3 extends over 20 amino acids. Trimming cost V 0 bases and J 0 bases; bases outside gene matches: 10. Germline lookup yields CDR1 LNHNV and CDR2 YYDKDF (reference sequence). This chain's CDR3 is CATSRDPVTGASSGANVLTF. The CDR3 DNA follows: TGTGCCACCAGCAGAGATCCAGTGACAGGGGCCAGCTCTGGGGCCAACGTCCTGACTTTC.

The V and J genes are TRBV5-4 and TRBJ1-6; TRBD1 matches 8 bases. The V gene's germline CDR1 is SGHNT and CDR2 YYREEE (reference sequence). The ends lost 4 bases at V and 7 bases at J; junction bases unmatched: 7. The CDR3 has 15 amino acids. CDR3 amino acids: CASSRDRTRNSPLHF. The CDR3 region has the DNA TGTGCCAGCAGCCGGGACAGGACGCGAAATTCACCCCTCCACTTT. The whole variable domain, filled in from reference TRBV5-4 and TRBJ1-6, reads ETGVTQSPTHLIKTRGQQVTLRCSSQSGHNTVSWYQQALGQGPQFIFQYYREEENGRGNFPPRFSGLQFPNYSSELNVNALELDDSALYLCASSRDRTRNSPLHFGNGTRLTVT.

V gene TRBV15 combines with J gene TRBJ1-1; D possibly corresponds to TRBD1 (5 bases). V lost 9 bases, J lost 0 bases, and 11 bases lay in between. This CDR3 region has 13 residues. The germline V gene encodes CDR1 LNHNV and CDR2 YYDKDF (reference sequence). The CDR3: CATQQGLNTEAFF. Written as DNA, the CDR3 is TGTGCCACTCAGCAGGGTCTGAACACTGAAGCTTTCTTT.

V gene TRBV6-5 combines with J gene TRBJ1-1, with TRBD1 identical over 8 bases. Germline-derived CDR1 and CDR2 are MNHEY and SVGAGI. This CDR3 has 15 amino acids. The J segment lost 7 bases and the V segment lost 4 bases, leaving 11 bases of the junction unmatched. CDR3 amino acids: CASSSGGAGSDEAFF. CDR3 nucleotides: TGTGCCAGCAGTTCAGGGGGCGCGGGGAGTGATGAAGCTTTCTTT.

The V and J genes are TRBV7-2 and TRBJ1-2; 7 bases line up with TRBD1. The CDR3 loop spans 13 amino acids. CDR1 and CDR2 (germline): SGHTA, FQGNSA. V shed 4 bases, J shed 6 bases, and the junction held 5 bases outside the gene matches. The DNA for the CDR3 is TGTGCCAGCAGCTGGACAGGTTCGGATGGCTACACCTTC. This codes for CASSWTGSDGYTF.

This chain joins TRBV19 and TRBJ2-7, with 11 bases that match TRBD2. There are 15 residues in the CDR3. Germline V CDR1 and CDR2: LNHDA, SQIVND (reference sequence). V shed 3 bases and J 2 bases; nucleotides not matched to a gene: 3. The CDR3 loop reads CASSILAGGTYEQYF. The CDR3 DNA is TGTGCCAGTAGTATTCTAGCGGGAGGCACCTACGAGCAGTACTTC. The full variable domain, rest sourced from reference TRBV19 and TRBJ2-7, is DGGITQSPKYLFRKEGQNVTLSCEQNLNHDAMYWYRQDPGQGLRLIYYSQIVNDFQKGDIAEGYSVSREKKESFPLTVTSAQKNPTAFYLCASSILAGGTYEQYFGPGTRLTVT.

The chain recombines TRBV6-5 with TRBJ1-6, with unresolved D. Germline V gives CDR1 MNHEY, CDR2 SVGAGI. This CDR3 has 15 amino acids. V was cut by 3 bases and J by 0 bases, with 6 bases left in between. The CDR3 bases are TGTGCCAGCAGTTATGATAGCTCCTATAATTCACCCCTCCACTTT. Protein product: CASSYDSSYNSPLHF.

The J gene is TRBJ2-2, the V gene TRBV5-1; 8 bases match TRBD1. The V gene's germline CDR1 is SGHRS and CDR2 YFSETQ. The CDR3 spans 15 residues. Trimming cost V 2 bases and J 4 bases; bases outside gene matches: 4. The DNA for the CDR3 is TGCGCCAGCAGCTTCCAGGGGGCGCGCACCGGGGAGCTGTTTTTT. It specifies CASSFQGARTGELFF. Filled out from reference TRBV5-1 and TRBJ2-2, the complete variable domain reads KAGVTQTPRYLIKTRGQQVTLSCSPISGHRSVSWYQQTPGQGLQFLFEYFSETQRNKGNFPGRFSGRQFSNSRSEMNVSTLELGDSALYLCASSFQGARTGELFFGEGSRLTVL.

This chain uses TRBV30 with TRBJ2-5; D may be TRBD2 (6 bases). The CDR3 spans 13 residues. Trimming left V 5 bases short and J 2 bases short, with 12 bases between. The germline V gene has CDR1 GTSNPN and CDR2 SVGIG (reference sequence). The CDR3: CAWGLSGQETQYF. As DNA, the CDR3 is TGTGCCTGGGGTCTTAGCGGACAAGAGACCCAGTACTTC.

The genes are TRBV6-1 and TRBJ2-5; the match to TRBD1 covers 9 bases. The V segment lost 1 base and the J segment 5 bases; nucleotides outside the gene matches: 8. Germline CDR1 is MNHNS and CDR2 is SASEGT. The CDR3 runs to 16 residues. The CDR3 DNA reads as TGTGCCAGCAGTGAAGGGGGGACAGGGCACAGGGAGACCCAGTACTTC. This sequence encodes CASSEGGTGHRETQYF.

The chain has TRBV6-5 and TRBJ1-5, with D maybe TRBD1 (5 bases). V was clipped by 6 bases and J by 5 bases, with 11 bases between them. The CDR3 contains 13 residues. The germline CDR1 and CDR2 sequences are MNHEY and SVGAGI. The CDR3 nucleotides are TGTGCCAGCAGCCAAGACAGAGATCAGCCCCAGCATTTT. It yields the protein CASSQDRDQPQHF.

This clone is a singleton in its sample. The gene calls are TRBV19 and TRBJ1-5; 7 bases match TRBD1. After removal of 6 bases from V and 3 bases from J, the junction contained 5 bases not matched to a gene. Germline V gene lookup returns CDR1 LNHDA and CDR2 SQIVND (reference sequence). CDR3 length equals 14 residues. The CDR3 protein is CASRRDRSNQPQHF. For the CDR3, the DNA is TGTGCCAGTAGAAGGGACAGATCCAATCAGCCCCAGCATTTT.

This clone was counted between two and nine times. The chain joins TRBV3-1 (or the pseudogene TRBV3-2) to TRBJ1-5; D is unresolved. This CDR3 contains 15 residues. Per the germline V gene, CDR1 is LGHDT and CDR2 is YNNKEL (reference sequence). V was cut by 5 bases and J by 1 base, with 12 bases left in between. CDR3 DNA: TGTGCCAGCAGCTCCAGACCCAAAAGCAATCAGCCCCAGCATTTT. It yields the protein CASSSRPKSNQPQHF.

The rearrangement links TRBV6-4 to TRBJ2-7, with D unclear. V lost 7 bases and J lost 5, with 9 bases in between. The V gene's germline CDR1 is MRHNA and CDR2 SNTAGT. CDR3 length: 11 amino acids. The CDR3 sequence is CASKEVHEQYF. The CDR3 DNA sequence: TGTGCCAGCAAGGAAGTACACGAGCAGTACTTC.

The V call is TRBV19, the J call TRBJ2-2; weak D call: TRBD2 (6 bases). Germline V lookup: CDR1 LNHDA, CDR2 SQIVND (reference sequence). V was trimmed by 7 bases and J by 6 bases, leaving 12 bases between them. The CDR3 is 13 amino acids. This CDR3 reads CASTPTGAGELFF. The DNA of the CDR3 is TGTGCCAGTACCCCCACGGGGGCCGGGGAGCTGTTTTTT.

The rearrangement links TRBV4-1 to TRBJ1-2; 9 bases are shared with TRBD1. In germline, CDR1 is MGHRA, CDR2 YSYEKL. This CDR3 is built from 15 residues. Trimming took 4 bases from V and 1 from J; bases not matched to a gene: 4. CDR3 bases: TGCGCCAGCAGCCTACAGGGGGCGATTAACTATGGCTACACCTTC. This encodes CASSLQGAINYGYTF.

Comment on this clone: One end of the junction varies from germline; a read error may be responsible. CDR3 nucleotides: TGTGCCAGCAACTCCGGGTCATCGCTGTGGATCTTC. Amino acid sequence: CASNSGSSLWIF. The rearrangement joins TRBV12-3 or TRBV12-4 to TRBJ1-2, with D hard to call. The CDR3 totals 12 residues.

This clone has just one count. This sequence joins TRBV10-1 and TRBJ2-3; no reliable D call. This CDR3 region has 13 residues. The V and J ends lost 8 bases and 1 base respectively, with 10 bases between them. Germline V CDR1 and CDR2: WNHNN, SYGVQD (reference sequence). CDR3 nucleotides: TGCGCCAGCTCCCGAGGAGGCACAGATACGCAGTATTTT. Translated: CASSRGGTDTQYF.

This chain uses TRBV11-2 with TRBJ2-7; D remains ambiguous. Deletions cut 4 bases from V and 6 bases from J, with 7 bases between. The CDR3 extends over 11 amino acids. Per germline, CDR1 SGHAT and CDR2 FQNNGV. CDR3 residues: CASSSQGEQYF. Here the CDR3 DNA reads TGTGCCAGCAGCTCCCAAGGCGAGCAGTACTTC.

The chain joins TRBV30 to TRBJ1-2; 7 positions agree with TRBD1. Trimming took 4 bases from V and 6 from J; bases not matched to a gene: 5. The length of the CDR3 is 12 residues. Germline assignment: CDR1 GTSNPN and CDR2 SVGIG (reference sequence). CDR3 nucleotides: TGTGCCTGGAAGGGGGCAGGGGATGGCTACACCTTC. It yields the protein CAWKGAGDGYTF.